This T cell receptor (beta chain) was observed in a study of PD-L1 blockade in urothelial cancer. Study summary: The year 2014 saw patients start atezolizumab, 1,200 mg intravenously every 3 weeks. Men with urothelial cancer arising in the bladder made up about 85% of the roughly 29 patients.

CDR3 length: 13 residues. The germline V gene encodes CDR1 SGHTS and CDR2 YDEGEE. The V segment lost 7 bases and the J segment 8 bases; nucleotides outside the gene matches: 9. The table came from immunoSEQ multiplex PCR; TCRdb's copy has only in-frame clones and leaves some out. This sample has about 84,000 clones, with about 81% found just once. The specimen was PBMCs, collected around atezolizumab (anti-PD-L1) treatment. The chain employs TRBV5-8 and TRBJ2-1; 7 bases agree with TRBD2. The sequence was collected from a man between 65 and 85 years old with urothelial cancer. CDR3 coding DNA: TGTGCCAGCCGGGGGGAAGGAAGCTATGAGCAGTTCTTC. It encodes CASRGEGSYEQFF.